Reported below is one T cell receptor (beta chain). As yet, its antigen is unknown. A multiplex PCR was run with 60 Vbeta primers and 13 Jbeta primers. The data were produced by immunoSEQ multiplex PCR, yet TCRdb's version contains in-frame clones alone and is incomplete. The repertoire has about 180,000 clones, 65% to 85% of them found once; the top ten carry over 2%. There are 15 residues in the CDR3. Germline V lookup: CDR1 SNHLY, CDR2 FYNNEI. Trimming removed 4 bases at V and 2 bases at J, with 12 bases between. The sample is drawn from a study of cytomegalovirus exposure and HLA in healthy donors. Study outcomes and limitations: An analysis done earlier found most TCR beta V segments productive about 87% or about 30% of the time. Cytomegalovirus status was reportedly diagnosed by the classifier with high specificity and sensitivity.

The rearrangement links TRBV2 to TRBJ1-5; weak D call: TRBD1 (6 bases). This TCR came from a man in his 60s in good health and CMV-seronegative. The sequenced sample was PBMCs. CDR3 in DNA: TGTGCCAGCAGTGCCTTGGGGGCTGGCAATCAGCCCCAGCATTTT. Its protein product is CASSALGAGNQPQHF.